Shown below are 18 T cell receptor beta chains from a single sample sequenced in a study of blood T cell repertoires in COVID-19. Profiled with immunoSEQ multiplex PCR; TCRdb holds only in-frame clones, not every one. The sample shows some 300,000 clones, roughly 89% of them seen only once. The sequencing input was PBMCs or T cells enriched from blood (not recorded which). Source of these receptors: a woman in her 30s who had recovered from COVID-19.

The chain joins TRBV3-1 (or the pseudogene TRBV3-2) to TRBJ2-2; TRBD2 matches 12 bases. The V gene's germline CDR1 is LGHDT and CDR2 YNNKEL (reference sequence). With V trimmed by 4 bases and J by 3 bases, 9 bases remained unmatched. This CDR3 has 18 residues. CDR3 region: CASSPRLAGAPDTGELFF. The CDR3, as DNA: TGTGCCAGCAGCCCCAGACTAGCGGGAGCCCCTGACACCGGGGAGCTGTTTTTT.

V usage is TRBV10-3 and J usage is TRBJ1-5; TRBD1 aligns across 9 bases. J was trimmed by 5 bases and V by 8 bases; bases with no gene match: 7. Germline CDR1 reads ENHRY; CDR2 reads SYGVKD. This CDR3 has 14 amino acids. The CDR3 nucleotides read TGTGCCATCGCGGGACAGGGTGTGGATCAGCCCCAGCATTTT. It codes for CAIAGQGVDQPQHF.

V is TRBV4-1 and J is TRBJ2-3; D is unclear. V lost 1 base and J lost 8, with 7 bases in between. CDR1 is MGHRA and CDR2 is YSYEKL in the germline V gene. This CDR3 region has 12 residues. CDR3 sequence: CASSQVMSTQYF. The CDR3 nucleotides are TGCGCCAGCAGCCAAGTCATGAGTACGCAGTATTTT.

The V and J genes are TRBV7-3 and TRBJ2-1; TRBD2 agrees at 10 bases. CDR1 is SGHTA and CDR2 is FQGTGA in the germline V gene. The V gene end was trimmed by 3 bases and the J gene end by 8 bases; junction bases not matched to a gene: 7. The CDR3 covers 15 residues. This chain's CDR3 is CASSFSGGAVDEQFF. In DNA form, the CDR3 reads TGTGCCAGCAGCTTCAGCGGGGGGGCTGTGGATGAGCAGTTCTTC. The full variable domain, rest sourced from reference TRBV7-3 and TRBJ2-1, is GAGVSQTPSNKVTEKGKYVELRCDPISGHTALYWYRQSLGQGPEFLIYFQGTGAADDSGLPNDRFFAVRPEGSVSTLKIQRTERGDSAVYLCASSFSGGAVDEQFFGPGTRLTVL.

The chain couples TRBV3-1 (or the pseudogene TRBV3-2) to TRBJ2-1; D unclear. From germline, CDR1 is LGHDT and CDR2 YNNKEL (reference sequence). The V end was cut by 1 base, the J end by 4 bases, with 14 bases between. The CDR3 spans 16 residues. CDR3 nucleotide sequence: TGTGCCAGCAGCCAAGCGACCGTTAGCAGATACAATGAGCAGTTCTTC. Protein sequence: CASSQATVSRYNEQFF.

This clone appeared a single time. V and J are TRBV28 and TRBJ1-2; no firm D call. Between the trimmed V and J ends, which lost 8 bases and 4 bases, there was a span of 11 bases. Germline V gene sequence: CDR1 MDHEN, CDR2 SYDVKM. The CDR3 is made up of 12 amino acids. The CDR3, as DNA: TGTGCCAGCGGCCTATCGGGCTATGGCTACACCTTC. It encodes CASGLSGYGYTF.

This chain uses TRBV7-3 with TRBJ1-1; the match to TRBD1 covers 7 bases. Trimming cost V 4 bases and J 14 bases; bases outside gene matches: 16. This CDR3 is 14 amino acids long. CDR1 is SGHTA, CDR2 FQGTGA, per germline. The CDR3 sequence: CASSSIADRSDLFF. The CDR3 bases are TGTGCCAGCAGCTCCATTGCGGACAGGTCTGATCTCTTCTTT. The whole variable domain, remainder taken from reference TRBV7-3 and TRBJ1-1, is GAGVSQTPSNKVTEKGKYVELRCDPISGHTALYWYRQSLGQGPEFLIYFQGTGAADDSGLPNDRFFAVRPEGSVSTLKIQRTERGDSAVYLCASSSIADRSDLFFGQGTRLTVV.

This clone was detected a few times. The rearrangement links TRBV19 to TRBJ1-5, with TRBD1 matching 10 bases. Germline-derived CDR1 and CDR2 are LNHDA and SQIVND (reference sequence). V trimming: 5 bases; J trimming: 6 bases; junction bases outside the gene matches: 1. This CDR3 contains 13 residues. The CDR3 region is CASSGTGVQPQHF. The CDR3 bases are TGTGCCAGTAGTGGGACAGGGGTTCAGCCCCAGCATTTT.

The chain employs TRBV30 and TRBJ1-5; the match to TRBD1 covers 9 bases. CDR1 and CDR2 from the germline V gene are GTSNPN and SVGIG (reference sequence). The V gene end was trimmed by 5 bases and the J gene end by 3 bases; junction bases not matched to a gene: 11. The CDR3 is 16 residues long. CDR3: CAWGQGTAIFNQPQHF. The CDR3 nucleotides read TGTGCCTGGGGACAGGGGACCGCGATTTTCAATCAGCCCCAGCATTTT.

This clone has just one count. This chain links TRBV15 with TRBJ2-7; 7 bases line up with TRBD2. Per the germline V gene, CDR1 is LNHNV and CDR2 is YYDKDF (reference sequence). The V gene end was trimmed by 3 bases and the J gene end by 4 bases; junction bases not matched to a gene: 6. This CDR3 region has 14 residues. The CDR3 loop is CATSSQREGYEQYF. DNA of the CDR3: TGTGCCACCAGCAGTCAGCGGGAAGGTTACGAGCAGTACTTC. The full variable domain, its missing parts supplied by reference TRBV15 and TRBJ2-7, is DAMVIQNPRYQVTQFGKPVTLSCSQTLNHNVMYWYQQKSSQAPKLLFHYYDKDFNNEADTPDNFQSRRPNTSFCFLDIRSPGLGDTAMYLCATSSQREGYEQYFGPGTRLTVT.

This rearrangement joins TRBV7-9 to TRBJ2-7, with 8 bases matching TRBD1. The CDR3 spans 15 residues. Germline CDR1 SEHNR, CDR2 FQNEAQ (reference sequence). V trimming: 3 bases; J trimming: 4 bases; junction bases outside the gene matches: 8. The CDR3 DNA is TGTGCCAGCAGCTTGGCCGGGACAGGAGATTACGAGCAGTACTTC. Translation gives CASSLAGTGDYEQYF.

The CDR3, as DNA: TGTGCCACGCAGACTTTGGGCAATGAGCAGTTCTTC. Its translation is CATQTLGNEQFF. The chain uses TRBV19 and TRBJ2-1, with no clear D. Trimming removed 10 bases from V and 6 bases from J, with 13 bases in between. The CDR3 consists of 12 residues. CDR1 LNHDA and CDR2 SQIVND come from the germline V gene (reference sequence).

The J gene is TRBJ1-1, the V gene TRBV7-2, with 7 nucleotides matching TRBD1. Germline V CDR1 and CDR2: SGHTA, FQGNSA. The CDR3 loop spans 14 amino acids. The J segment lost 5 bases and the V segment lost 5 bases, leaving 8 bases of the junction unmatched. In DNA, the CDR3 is TGTGCCAGCAGCACCCGACAGGGTGGTACTGAAGCTTTCTTT. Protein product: CASSTRQGGTEAFF.

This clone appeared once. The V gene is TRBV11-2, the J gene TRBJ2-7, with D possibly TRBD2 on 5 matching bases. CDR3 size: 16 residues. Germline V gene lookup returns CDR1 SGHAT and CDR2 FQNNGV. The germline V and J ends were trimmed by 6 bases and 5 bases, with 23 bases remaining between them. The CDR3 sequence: CASRIRDGSGRHEQYF. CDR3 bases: TGTGCCAGCAGGATTAGAGACGGAAGCGGAAGACACGAGCAGTACTTC.

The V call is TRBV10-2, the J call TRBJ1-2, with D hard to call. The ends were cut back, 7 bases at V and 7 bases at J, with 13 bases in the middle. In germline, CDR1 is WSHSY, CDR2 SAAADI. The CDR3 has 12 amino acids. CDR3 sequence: CASTGGGSGYTF. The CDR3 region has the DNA TGCGCCAGCACAGGAGGAGGGTCTGGCTACACCTTC.

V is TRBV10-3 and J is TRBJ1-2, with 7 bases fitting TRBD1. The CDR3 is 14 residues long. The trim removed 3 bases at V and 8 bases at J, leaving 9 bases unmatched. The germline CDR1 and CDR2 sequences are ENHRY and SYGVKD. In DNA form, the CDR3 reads TGTGCCATCAGTGAAGGGACAGTGTTCTTGGGCTACACCTTC. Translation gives CAISEGTVFLGYTF.

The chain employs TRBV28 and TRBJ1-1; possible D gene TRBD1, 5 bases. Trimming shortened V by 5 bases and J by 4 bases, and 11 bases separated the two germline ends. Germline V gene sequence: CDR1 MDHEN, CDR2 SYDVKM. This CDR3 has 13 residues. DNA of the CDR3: TGTGCCAGCAGTGCCGCGGGGGGCACTGAAGCTTTCTTT. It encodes CASSAAGGTEAFF.

This CDR3 reads CASSTWGQYYNEQFF. CDR3 DNA sequence: TGTGCCAGTAGTACCTGGGGACAGTACTACAATGAGCAGTTCTTC. The chain links TRBV19 to TRBJ2-1; 7 nucleotides line up with TRBD1. The junction had 6 bases not matched to a gene; V was cut back by 4 bases and J by 3 bases. Germline V lookup: CDR1 LNHDA, CDR2 SQIVND (reference sequence). The CDR3 runs to 15 residues.